This entry lists 23 T cell receptor beta chains sequenced from one sample in a study of T cells in Graves' hyperthyroidism and ophthalmopathy. Researchers took RNA transcripts and amplified the TCR beta CDR3 regions from them. During a first-round RT-PCR of the TCR CDR3, the HTBI primer set was used. TCRdb redid the calling of the multiplex PCR reads with MiXCR, one entry per CDR3 protein. This sample carries over 150,000 distinct CDR3 sequences, over 15% of them seen once, and the ten largest clones take roughly 29%. Sequencing input: blood. Receptors originate from a woman in her fifties or sixties with Graves' hyperthyroidism.

V and J are TRBV20-1 and TRBJ2-3; possible D gene TRBD2, 5 bases. CDR3 size: 14 residues. Germline V CDR1 and CDR2: DFQATT, SNEGSKA (reference sequence). The CDR3 reads CSLNLATSTDTQYF. The CDR3 DNA reads as TGCAGCCTAAACCTAGCCACTAGCACAGATACGCAGTATTTT.

This clonotype was recorded at least ten times. The rearrangement links TRBV7-6 to TRBJ2-3; tentatively, D is TRBD1 or TRBD2 (5 bases each). V lost 3 bases to trimming and J lost 4 bases, with 14 bases between them. Germline V CDR1 and CDR2: SGHVS, FNYEAQ. CDR3 length: 15 amino acids. The CDR3 loop is CASSFGTAGPDTQYF. Here the CDR3 DNA reads TGTGCCAGCAGCTTTGGGACGGCCGGCCCAGATACGCAGTATTTT.

CDR3 sequence (DNA): TGTGCCAGCAGCTTGGGACCCCAACGGCAGGCTTTCTTT. As protein: CASSLGPQRQAFF. The chain links TRBV7-9 to TRBJ1-1, with D possibly TRBD1 on 5 matching bases. The V gene lost 3 bases and the J gene lost 11 bases, with 16 bases spanning the gap. CDR1 is SEHNR, CDR2 FQNEAQ, per germline (reference sequence). The CDR3 is made up of 13 amino acids.

This clonotype was picked up many times. The chain combines TRBV5-1 with TRBJ2-7; the match to TRBD2 covers 8 bases. V was pared by 0 bases and J by 6 bases, with 11 bases of the junction left unmatched. Per the germline V gene, CDR1 is SGHRS and CDR2 is YFSETQ. The CDR3 loop spans 16 amino acids. The DNA for the CDR3 is TGCGCCAGCAGCTTGGCCTACGGGGGGGCACCAACCGAGCAGTACTTC. Its translation: CASSLAYGGAPTEQYF.

This clonotype was counted many times. V is TRBV19 and J is TRBJ1-2, with 7 bases identical to TRBD1. In germline, CDR1 is LNHDA, CDR2 SQIVND (reference sequence). Losses at the gene ends were 5 bases for V and 2 bases for J; bases not matched to a gene: 5. This CDR3 region has 14 residues. CDR3 nucleotides: TGTGCCAGTAGTGAACAGGGGTTAAACTATGGCTACACCTTC. It codes for CASSEQGLNYGYTF.

Notes on this clonotype: The junction and the germline gene differ at one end; a read error may be behind it. The chain is built from TRBV18 and TRBJ2-5, with D tentatively TRBD1 (5 bases). This CDR3 region has 16 residues. CDR1 is KGHSH, CDR2 LQKENI, per germline. This CDR3 is CASTPLEDRKQETQYF. The CDR3 region has the DNA TGTGCCAGCACACCCCTCGAAGACAGAAAACAAGAGACCCAGTACTTC.

This clonotype was seen at least ten times. The chain uses TRBV20-1 and TRBJ1-5, with D unclear. Trimming pared 0 bases from V and 5 bases from J, leaving 5 bases between. The germline CDR1 and CDR2 sequences are DFQATT and SNEGSKA (reference sequence). CDR3 size: 12 residues. The DNA for the CDR3 is TGCAGTGCTAGAGACCCGGATCAGCCCCAGCATTTT. Protein product: CSARDPDQPQHF.

J is TRBJ2-2 and V is TRBV7-2; D is possibly TRBD1 (6 bases). V was cut by 4 bases and J by 1 base, with 13 bases left in between. The germline CDR1 and CDR2 sequences are SGHTA and FQGNSA. The CDR3 length is 16 residues. Here the CDR3 reads CASSSSGTRNTGELFF. The CDR3 DNA follows: TGTGCCAGCAGCTCATCCGGGACAAGGAACACCGGGGAGCTGTTTTTT.

This clonotype was picked up many times. V gene TRBV28 combines with J gene TRBJ1-2; 8 bases match TRBD1. Germline V CDR1 and CDR2: MDHEN, SYDVKM. The J segment lost 8 bases and the V segment lost 6 bases, leaving 11 bases of the junction unmatched. This CDR3 has 14 amino acids. As DNA, the CDR3 is TGTGCCAGCAGACAGACAACAGGGGGGGCCGGCTACACCTTC. As protein: CASRQTTGGAGYTF.

This clonotype was observed at least ten times. The chain couples TRBV14 to TRBJ2-1, with TRBD2 matching over 9 bases. V trimming: 5 bases; J trimming: 6 bases; junction bases outside the gene matches: 11. The CDR3 length is 16 residues. The V gene's germline CDR1 is SGHDN and CDR2 FVKESK. The CDR3 DNA reads as TGTGCCAGCAGCTTCCGGGATGCTAGCGGGACCAATGAGCAGTTCTTC. Its translation is CASSFRDASGTNEQFF.

This clonotype showed up many times. The J gene is TRBJ2-5, the V gene TRBV4-1; D might be TRBD1 (5 bases). CDR3 size: 15 residues. The germline V and J ends were trimmed by 0 bases and 4 bases, with 12 bases remaining between them. Per germline, CDR1 MGHRA and CDR2 YSYEKL. The DNA for the CDR3 is TGCGCCAGCAGCCAAGAAGGCAGGGCTGGAGAGACCCAGTACTTC. Translated: CASSQEGRAGETQYF.

In this sample, this clonotype turned up many times. The chain links TRBV12-3 or TRBV12-4 to TRBJ1-2, with 7 bases matching TRBD1. This CDR3 comprises 18 residues. Trimming at V came to 4 bases and at J to 4 bases, leaving 18 bases not matched to a gene. The DNA of the CDR3 is TGTGCCAGCAGTTCCCTCCTGGGACAGCAAAAGGATCGCTATGGCTACACCTTC. Translating it yields CASSSLLGQQKDRYGYTF.

This chain joins TRBV3-1 and TRBJ2-4, with D tentatively TRBD2 (5 bases). V lost 4 bases to trimming and J lost 12 bases, with 16 bases between them. Germline V gene sequence: CDR1 LGHDT, CDR2 YNNKEL (reference sequence). The CDR3 runs to 13 residues. CDR3 sequence reads: CASSRKGVSGQYF. In DNA form, the CDR3 reads TGTGCCAGCAGCCGTAAGGGAGTTTCTGGTCAGTACTTC.

The table lists this clonotype with many counts. V usage is TRBV12-3 or TRBV12-4 and J usage is TRBJ1-2; perhaps TRBD1 as D (5 bases). The germline V and J ends were trimmed by 3 bases and 5 bases, with 13 bases remaining between them. The CDR3 length is 14 residues. CDR3 DNA: TGTGCCAGCAGTTTTGAGGGGTGGAAATATGGCTACACCTTC. It encodes CASSFEGWKYGYTF.

This clonotype showed up just a few times. The V gene is TRBV7-6, the J gene TRBJ2-7; D not resolved. The CDR3 has 13 amino acids. Per germline, CDR1 SGHVS and CDR2 FNYEAQ. Trimming took 5 bases from V and 4 from J, leaving 12 bases between them. The DNA for the CDR3 is TGTGCCAGCAGCCGGAGCGCAGCTTACGAGCAGTACTTC. It encodes CASSRSAAYEQYF.

The table lists this clonotype with many counts. The rearrangement joins TRBV28 to TRBJ2-2; D could derive from TRBD1 or TRBD2 (5 bases each). V lost 4 bases to trimming and J lost 4 bases, with 19 bases between them. CDR3 size: 17 residues. CDR1 is MDHEN, CDR2 SYDVKM, per germline. CDR3 in DNA: TGTGCCAGCAGTTCGGAACCTCCGGGACCCCTCACCGGGGAGCTGTTTTTT. Translation gives CASSSEPPGPLTGELFF.

The DNA for the CDR3 is TGTGCCAGTAGTGCTACAGGAGGTTCACAGCCCCAGCATTTT. Amino acids: CASSATGGSQPQHF. This chain connects TRBV19 to TRBJ1-5; tentative D call: TRBD1 (5 bases). Germline values: CDR1 LNHDA, CDR2 SQIVND (reference sequence). The CDR3 is made up of 14 amino acids. Trimming pared 5 bases from V and 7 bases from J, leaving 15 bases between. Drawing the rest from reference TRBV19 and TRBJ1-5, the complete variable domain is DGGITQSPKYLFRKEGQNVTLSCEQNLNHDAMYWYRQDPGQGLRLIYYSQIVNDFQKGDIAEGYSVSREKKESFPLTVTSAQKNPTAFYLCASSATGGSQPQHFGDGTRLSIL.

There are many counts of this clonotype. The V and J genes are TRBV18 and TRBJ1-2, with TRBD1 as a possible D gene (5 bases). The germline CDR1 and CDR2 sequences are KGHSH and LQKENI. Trimming removed 6 bases at V and 7 bases at J, with 18 bases between. The CDR3 has 14 residues. The CDR3 spells CASSGEGMVRGYTF. CDR3 DNA sequence: TGTGCCAGCTCGGGTGAGGGGATGGTACGTGGCTACACCTTC.

The chain combines TRBV24-1 with TRBJ1-2; D remains unclear. Germline V lookup: CDR1 KGHDR, CDR2 SFDVKD. The V and J ends lost 3 bases and 0 bases respectively, with 7 bases between them. This CDR3 has 14 amino acids. In DNA form, the CDR3 reads TGTGCCACCAGTGATACGACATCTAACTATGGCTACACCTTC. Translated, it gives CATSDTTSNYGYTF.

The V call is TRBV5-1, the J call TRBJ1-1, with 8 bases that match TRBD1. The CDR3 has 17 amino acids. Germline values: CDR1 SGHRS, CDR2 YFSETQ. Trimming cost V 4 bases and J 1 base; bases outside gene matches: 12. This CDR3 reads CASSRGQGSGPNTEAFF. CDR3 nucleotide sequence: TGCGCCAGCAGCAGAGGACAGGGCTCGGGACCGAACACTGAAGCTTTCTTT.

This clonotype occurred many times. V and J are TRBV6-5 and TRBJ1-4, with TRBD1 matching 8 bases. With V trimmed by 0 bases and J by 4 bases, 1 base remained unmatched. The length of the CDR3 is 15 residues. From germline, CDR1 is MNHEY and CDR2 SVGAGI. The CDR3 protein is CASSYSDRVNEKLFF. CDR3 DNA sequence: TGTGCCAGCAGTTACTCGGACAGGGTTAATGAAAAACTGTTTTTT.

V is TRBV5-1 and J is TRBJ2-1; 10 bases align to TRBD2. J gave up 2 bases and V 4 bases, and 9 bases lay outside the gene matches. The length of the CDR3 is 17 residues. Germline V gene lookup returns CDR1 SGHRS and CDR2 YFSETQ. CDR3 region: CASSLRGAGGTYNEQFF. The CDR3 coding sequence is TGCGCCAGCAGCCTTCGGGGAGCGGGGGGGACCTACAATGAGCAGTTCTTC. Using reference TRBV5-1 and TRBJ2-1 for the parts outside the CDR3, the full variable domain is KAGVTQTPRYLIKTRGQQVTLSCSPISGHRSVSWYQQTPGQGLQFLFEYFSETQRNKGNFPGRFSGRQFSNSRSEMNVSTLELGDSALYLCASSLRGAGGTYNEQFFGPGTRLTVL.

This clonotype was seen ten or more times. The V call is TRBV3-1, the J call TRBJ1-1; no definite D call. With 4 bases removed from V and 6 bases from J, the gap between germline ends came to 6 bases. From germline, CDR1 is LGHDT and CDR2 YNNKEL (reference sequence). This CDR3 is 11 amino acids long. CDR3 amino acids: CASSRASEAFF. CDR3 coding DNA: TGTGCCAGCAGCCGGGCTTCTGAAGCTTTCTTT.